Ten or more counts support the clone carrying this T cell receptor (beta chain). Its target is unknown. This record belongs to a study of identical twins. General study findings and limits: Reduced insertions were recorded for abundant cord blood beta clonotypes, with no such pattern in memory repertoires. Zero-insertion findings could be partly confounded by invariant cells (MAIT and iNKT cells). Compared with unrelated sharing, twin-shared out-of-frame alpha sequences had more low-probability sequences.

TCRdb processed the 5' RACE reads anew with MiXCR; each CDR3 protein has one entry. The top ten clones hold 2.9% of a sample with approximately 500,000 distinct CDR3 sequences, roughly 24% of them seen once. This sample also belongs to another study, concerning T cells expressing NK-cell markers. That study adds: HCMV specificity was not established for the expanded NKG2C+ T cell clones.

The origin of this receptor is a woman under 30 in good health. Input material: CD4+ T cells sorted from blood.

The DNA of the CDR3 is TGTGCCAGCAGCTTGGGACACGGCTACACCTTC. It codes for CASSLGHGYTF. This chain uses TRBV5-6 with TRBJ1-2; D remains unclear. Trimming removed 0 bases from V and 8 bases from J, with 5 bases in between. Per the germline V gene, CDR1 is SGHDT and CDR2 is YYEEEE. The CDR3 extends over 11 amino acids.